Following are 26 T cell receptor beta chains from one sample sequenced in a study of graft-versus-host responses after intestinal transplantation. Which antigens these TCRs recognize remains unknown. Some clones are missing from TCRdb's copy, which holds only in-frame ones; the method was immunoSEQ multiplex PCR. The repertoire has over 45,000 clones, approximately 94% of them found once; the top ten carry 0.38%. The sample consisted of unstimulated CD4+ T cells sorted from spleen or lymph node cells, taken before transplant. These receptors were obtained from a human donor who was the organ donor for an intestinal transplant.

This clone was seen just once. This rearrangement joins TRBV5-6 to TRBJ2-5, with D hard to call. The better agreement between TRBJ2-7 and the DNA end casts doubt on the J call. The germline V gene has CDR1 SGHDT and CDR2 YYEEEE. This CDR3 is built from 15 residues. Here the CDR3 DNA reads TGTGCCAGCAGCTTGGGTTCGCAGGCAACCTACGAGCAGTACTTC. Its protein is CASSLGSQATYEQYF.

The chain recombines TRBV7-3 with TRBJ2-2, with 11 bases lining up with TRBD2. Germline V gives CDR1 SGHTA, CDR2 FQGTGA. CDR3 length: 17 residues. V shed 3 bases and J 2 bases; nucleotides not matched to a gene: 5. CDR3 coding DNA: TGTGCCAGCAGCTTCACTAGCGGGGGACCCAACACCGGGGAGCTGTTTTTT. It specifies CASSFTSGGPNTGELFF.

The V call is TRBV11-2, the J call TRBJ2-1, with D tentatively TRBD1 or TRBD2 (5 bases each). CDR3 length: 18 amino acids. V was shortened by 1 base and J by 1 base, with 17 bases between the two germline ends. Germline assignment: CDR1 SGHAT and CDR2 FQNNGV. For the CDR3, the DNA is TGTGCCAGCAGCTTAGTTGGGACGAGGGTGGGATCCTACAATGAGCAGTTCTTC. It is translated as CASSLVGTRVGSYNEQFF.

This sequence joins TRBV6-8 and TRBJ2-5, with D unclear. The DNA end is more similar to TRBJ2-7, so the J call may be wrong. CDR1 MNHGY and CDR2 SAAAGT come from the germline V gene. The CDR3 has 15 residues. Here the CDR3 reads CASIIDWDGDYEQYF. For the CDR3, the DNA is TGTGCCAGCATAATAGACTGGGATGGGGACTACGAGCAGTACTTC.

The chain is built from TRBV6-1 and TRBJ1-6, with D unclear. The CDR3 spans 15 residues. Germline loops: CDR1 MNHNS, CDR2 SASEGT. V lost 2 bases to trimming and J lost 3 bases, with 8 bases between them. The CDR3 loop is CASSEWNGYNSPLHF. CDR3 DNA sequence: TGTGCCAGCAGTGAATGGAATGGCTATAATTCACCCCTCCACTTT.

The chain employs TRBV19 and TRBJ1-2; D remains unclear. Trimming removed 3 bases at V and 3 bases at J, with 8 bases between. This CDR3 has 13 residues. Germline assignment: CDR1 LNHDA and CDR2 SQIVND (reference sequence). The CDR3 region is CASSIRTYYGYTF. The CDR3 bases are TGTGCCAGTAGTATTCGAACCTACTATGGCTACACCTTC.

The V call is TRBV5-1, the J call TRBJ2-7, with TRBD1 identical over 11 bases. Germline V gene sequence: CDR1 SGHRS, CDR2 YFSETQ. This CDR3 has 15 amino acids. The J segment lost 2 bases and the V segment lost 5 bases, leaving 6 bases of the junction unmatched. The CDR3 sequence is CASSEGTGGAYEQYF. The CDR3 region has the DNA TGCGCCAGCAGTGAAGGGACAGGGGGGGCCTACGAGCAGTACTTC.

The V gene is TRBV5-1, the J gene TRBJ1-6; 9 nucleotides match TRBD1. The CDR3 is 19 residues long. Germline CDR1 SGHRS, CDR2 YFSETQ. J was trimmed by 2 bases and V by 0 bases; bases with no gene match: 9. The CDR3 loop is CASSLGSPGQGTYNSPLHF. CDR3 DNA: TGCGCCAGCAGCTTGGGGTCCCCGGGACAGGGAACCTATAATTCACCCCTCCACTTT.

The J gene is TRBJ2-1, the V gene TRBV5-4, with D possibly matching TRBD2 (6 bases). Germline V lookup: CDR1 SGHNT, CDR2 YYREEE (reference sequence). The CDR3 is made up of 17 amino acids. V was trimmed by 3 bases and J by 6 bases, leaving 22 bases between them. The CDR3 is CASSSQGGRVGVNEQFF. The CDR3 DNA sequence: TGTGCCAGCAGCTCGCAGGGAGGAAGGGTCGGGGTCAATGAGCAGTTCTTC.

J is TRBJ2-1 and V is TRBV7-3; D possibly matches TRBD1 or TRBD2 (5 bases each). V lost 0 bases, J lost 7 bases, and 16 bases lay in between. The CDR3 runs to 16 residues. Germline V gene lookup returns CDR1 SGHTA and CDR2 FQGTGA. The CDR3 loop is CASSLTVGRGGNEQFF. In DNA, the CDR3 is TGTGCCAGCAGCTTAACGGTTGGACGGGGCGGGAATGAGCAGTTCTTC.

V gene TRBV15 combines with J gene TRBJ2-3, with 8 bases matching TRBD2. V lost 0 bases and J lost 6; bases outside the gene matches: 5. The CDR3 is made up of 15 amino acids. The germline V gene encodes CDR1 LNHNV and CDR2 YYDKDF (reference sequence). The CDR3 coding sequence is TGTGCCACCAGCAGAGATCCTCGCGGGGGGGATACGCAGTATTTT. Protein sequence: CATSRDPRGGDTQYF.

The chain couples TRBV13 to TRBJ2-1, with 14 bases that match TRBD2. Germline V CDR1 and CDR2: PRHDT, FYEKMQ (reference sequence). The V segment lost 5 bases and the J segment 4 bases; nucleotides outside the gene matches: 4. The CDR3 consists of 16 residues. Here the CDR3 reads CASSIGTSGGYNEQFF. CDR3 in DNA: TGTGCCAGCAGCATCGGGACTAGCGGGGGTTACAATGAGCAGTTCTTC.

Here the CDR3 DNA reads TGTGCCAGTAGTCGTCAGGGTCGTGCAGGCTATGGCTACACCTTC. Amino acids: CASSRQGRAGYGYTF. The rearrangement joins TRBV19 to TRBJ1-2; perhaps TRBD1 as D (5 bases). In germline, CDR1 is LNHDA, CDR2 SQIVND (reference sequence). The V end was cut by 5 bases, the J end by 4 bases, with 17 bases between. The CDR3 covers 15 residues.

The CDR3 bases are TGTGCCAGCAGTGGGGGACAAGGGGCCAACGTCCTGACTTTC. Translating gives CASSGGQGANVLTF. This rearrangement joins TRBV2 to TRBJ2-6; D perhaps matches TRBD1 (6 bases). Germline CDR1 SNHLY, CDR2 FYNNEI. This CDR3 is built from 14 residues. The V end was cut by 4 bases, the J end by 4 bases, with 8 bases between. Drawing the rest from reference TRBV2 and TRBJ2-6, the complete variable domain is EPEVTQTPSHQVTQMGQEVILRCVPISNHLYFYWYRQILGQKVEFLVSFYNNEISEKSEIFDDQFSVERPDGSNFTLKIRSTKLEDSAMYFCASSGGQGANVLTFGAGSRLTVL.

This CDR3 reads CASSLWGSGNTIYF. CDR3 bases: TGTGCCAGCAGCTTATGGGGTTCTGGAAACACCATATATTTT. The chain employs TRBV7-9 and TRBJ1-3; D is unresolved. CDR3 size: 14 residues. V lost 2 bases, J lost 1 base, and 6 bases lay in between. Germline V gives CDR1 SEHNR, CDR2 FQNEAQ (reference sequence).

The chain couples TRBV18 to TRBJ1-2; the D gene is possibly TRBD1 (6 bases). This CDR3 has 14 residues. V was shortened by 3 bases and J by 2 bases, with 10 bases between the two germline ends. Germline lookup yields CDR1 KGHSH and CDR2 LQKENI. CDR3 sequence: CASSPRTENYGYTF. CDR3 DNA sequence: TGTGCCAGCTCACCGCGGACAGAAAACTATGGCTACACCTTC. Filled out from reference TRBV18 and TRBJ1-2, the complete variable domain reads NAGVMQNPRHLVRRRGQEARLRCSPMKGHSHVYWYRQLPEEGLKFMVYLQKENIIDESGMPKERFSAEFPKEGPSILRIQQVVRGDSAAYFCASSPRTENYGYTFGSGTRLTVV.

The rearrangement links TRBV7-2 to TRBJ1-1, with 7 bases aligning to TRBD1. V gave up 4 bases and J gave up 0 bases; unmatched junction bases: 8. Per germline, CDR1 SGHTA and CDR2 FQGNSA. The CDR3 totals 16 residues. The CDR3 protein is CASSSRQGRMNTEAFF. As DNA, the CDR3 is TGTGCCAGCAGCTCGAGACAGGGAAGGATGAACACTGAAGCTTTCTTT.

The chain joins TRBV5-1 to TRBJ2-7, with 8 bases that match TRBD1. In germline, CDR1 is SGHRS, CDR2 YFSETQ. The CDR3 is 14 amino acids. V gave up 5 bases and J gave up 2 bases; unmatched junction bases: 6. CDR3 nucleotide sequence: TGCGCCAGCAGGTCCGTACAGGGGGCCTACGAGCAGTACTTC. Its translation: CASRSVQGAYEQYF.

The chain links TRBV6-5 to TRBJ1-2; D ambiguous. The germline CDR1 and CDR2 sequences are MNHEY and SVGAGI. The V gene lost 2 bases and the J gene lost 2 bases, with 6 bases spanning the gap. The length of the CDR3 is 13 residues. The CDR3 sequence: CASSYETNYGYTF. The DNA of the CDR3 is TGTGCCAGCAGTTACGAGACAAACTATGGCTACACCTTC.

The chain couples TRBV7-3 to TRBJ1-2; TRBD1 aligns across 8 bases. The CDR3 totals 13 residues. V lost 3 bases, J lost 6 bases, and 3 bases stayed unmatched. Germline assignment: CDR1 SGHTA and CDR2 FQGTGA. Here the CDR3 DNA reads TGTGCCAGCAGCTTGACAGGGGAGGATGGCTACACCTTC. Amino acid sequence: CASSLTGEDGYTF. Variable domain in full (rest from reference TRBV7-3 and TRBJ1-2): GAGVSQTPSNKVTEKGKYVELRCDPISGHTALYWYRQSLGQGPEFLIYFQGTGAADDSGLPNDRFFAVRPEGSVSTLKIQRTERGDSAVYLCASSLTGEDGYTFGSGTRLTVV.

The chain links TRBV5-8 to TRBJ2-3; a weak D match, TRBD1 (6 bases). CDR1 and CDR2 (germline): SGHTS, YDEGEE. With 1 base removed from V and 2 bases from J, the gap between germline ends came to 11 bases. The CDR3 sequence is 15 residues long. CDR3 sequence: CASSLTGQVTDTQYF. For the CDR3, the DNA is TGTGCCAGCAGCTTGACAGGGCAAGTCACAGATACGCAGTATTTT.

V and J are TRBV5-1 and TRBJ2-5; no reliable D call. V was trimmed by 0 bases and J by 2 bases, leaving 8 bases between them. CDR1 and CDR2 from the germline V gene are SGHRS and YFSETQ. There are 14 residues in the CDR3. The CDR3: CASSLVARQETQYF. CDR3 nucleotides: TGCGCCAGCAGCTTGGTGGCACGTCAAGAGACCCAGTACTTC.

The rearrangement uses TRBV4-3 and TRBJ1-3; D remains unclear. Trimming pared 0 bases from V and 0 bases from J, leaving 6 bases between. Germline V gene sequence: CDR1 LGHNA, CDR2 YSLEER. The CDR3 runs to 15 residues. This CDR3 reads CASSQDLISGNTIYF. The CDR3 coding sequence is TGCGCCAGCAGCCAAGATCTGATCTCTGGAAACACCATATATTTT.

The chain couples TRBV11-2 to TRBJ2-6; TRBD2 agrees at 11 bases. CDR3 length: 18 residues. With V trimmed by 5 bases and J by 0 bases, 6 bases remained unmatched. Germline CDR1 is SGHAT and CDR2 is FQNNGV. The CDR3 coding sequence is TGTGCCAGCAGCACCCGACTAGCGGGGCCCTCTGGGGCCAACGTCCTGACTTTC. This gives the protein CASSTRLAGPSGANVLTF.

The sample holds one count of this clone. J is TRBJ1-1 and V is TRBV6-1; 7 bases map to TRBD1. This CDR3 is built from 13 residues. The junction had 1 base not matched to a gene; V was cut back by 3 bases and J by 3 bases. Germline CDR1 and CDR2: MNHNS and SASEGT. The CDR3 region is CASSEQGDTEAFF. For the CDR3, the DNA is TGTGCCAGCAGTGAGCAGGGGGACACTGAAGCTTTCTTT.

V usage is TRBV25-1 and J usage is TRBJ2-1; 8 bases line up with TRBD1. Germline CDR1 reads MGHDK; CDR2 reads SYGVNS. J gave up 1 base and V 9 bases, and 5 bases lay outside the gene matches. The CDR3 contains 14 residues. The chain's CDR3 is CARPQGVSYNEQFF. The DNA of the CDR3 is TGTGCCAGACCACAGGGGGTATCCTACAATGAGCAGTTCTTC.